This T cell receptor (beta chain) was retrieved from a study of shared clonotypes between healthy human individuals (dated by TCRdb to the early 2020s). With regard to the full study: The cohort included three men and a couple of women between 18 and 49 years of age. Per donor, leukapheresis produced somewhere between about 0.94 and 9.5 billion PBMCs. The study deeply sequenced blood TCR repertoires of five healthy adults to estimate repertoire size and the extent of clonotype sharing between individuals. Different laboratories and diverse techniques were used to prepare libraries and sequence TCR repertoires, to increase sequencing depth and limit assay-specific biases. What the research found in general, with its limitations: Sampling was limited to blood, and TCR repertoires in tissue likely differ from TCR repertoires in blood. The genetic and exposure-history diversity represented was limited by the small number of donors. Pairwise subsampling led to the expectation that sequencing depth would affect the degree of clonotype sharing among donors.

Measured from the cysteine to the phenylalanine, the CDR3 is 12 residues long. The sequence is cut down to CDR3 DNA, 36 bases in frame from base 1. CDR1 MNHEY and CDR2 SVGAGI were looked up in the germline V gene. V is pared back by 7 bases and J by 0 bases, with 3 bases lying between the germline termini. Healthy HIV-negative adults with no recently reported acute infections or vaccinations were included as donors. Every donor was a Caucasian adult living in Nashville, Tennessee, USA. For unsorted samples, tens of millions of PBMCs were counted, and genomic DNA was extracted using the QIAamp DNA Blood Mini kit. Blood was obtained by leukapheresis, after which PBMCs were separated by Ficoll-Histopaque density gradient centrifugation and cryopreserved in liquid nitrogen vapor phase. Details on this clone: The antigen it recognizes is unknown. Base qualities are not provided; no much larger clone lies one nucleotide away.

Using the deep immunoSEQ assay, TCR CDR3 regions were amplified from genomic DNA by multiplex PCR. For each cell subset, the extracted genomic DNA was distributed evenly across all wells of several immunoSEQ 96-well plates, and each plate served as one replicate. For unsorted PBMC, about 0.3 ug genomic DNA, equal to 30,000 or so T cell genomes, was loaded into each replicate PCR. Ten immunoSEQ deep assay plates were used to sequence the unsorted PBMC genomic DNA. Purified libraries were measured with a Qubit 3.0 fluorometer, size-checked on a Bioanalyzer 2100, and measured again with the KAPA Library Quantification kit. A separate single-read 150-cycle Illumina NextSeq 550 flow cell was used to sequence each immunoSEQ 96-well plate. Per the original workflow: The immunoSEQ output contained only junctional sequences without quality scores, so filtering could not match that applied to full-length reads. Sequences were annotated with PyIR, a Python wrapper for IgBLAST v1.9, using IMGT germline references to assign V/J genes and CDR3. Reads were filtered out if the reads had weak V/J assignments (E-value above 1e-6), no CDR3, stop codons, out-of-frame junctions, or ambiguous translated residues. V3J clonotypes were defined as sequences sharing the same inferred V gene, J gene, and CDR3 amino acid sequence. Percentage overlap between repertoires was calculated by dividing the number of shared unique clonotypes by the size of the smaller repertoire. RTK rarefaction, the Chao1 estimator, and Recon v2.1 estimates of unobserved clonotypes were used to assess repertoire richness. TCRdb holds this immuneACCESS table with in-frame rearrangements only. Some clones are missing; in checked studies, unresolved V genes explain under half, and the rest has no known cause. V and J calls and clone size are given by that table; D and trimming were obtained from the DNA. The sample table shows fewer than 600,000 clones, and 79% are seen once. 13% of the sample lies in the top ten.

Specimen: PBMCs. The clonotype comes from a woman aged 40 to 49 in good health. Some clones in this sample may be carry-over from other donors' samples. The chain is assembled from TRBV6-5 and TRBJ2-2; the D gene is unclear. Here the CDR3 is given as CASTANTGELFF. The sequenced DNA: TGTGCCAGCACTGCGAACACCGGGGAGCTGTTTTTT.